The T cell receptor beta chain described here comes from a study of early T cells in non-severe SARS-CoV-2 infection. Study summary: Sequenced material consisted of bulk RNA (from unsorted whole blood), and chains were unpaired.

This clonotype was detected many times. Its antigen is as yet unknown. J gave up 7 bases and V 5 bases, and 14 bases lay outside the gene matches. This CDR3 region has 17 residues. The library protocol tagged individual cDNA molecules with unique molecular identifiers. TCRdb redid the calling of the 5' RACE reads with MiXCR, one entry per CDR3 protein. Of roughly 30,000 distinct CDR3 sequences in the sample, approximately 7% were seen once. Points from the study as a whole: Private and CD4 specificities were missed by VDJdb matching, which favored anti-spike CD8 responses.

The V and J genes are TRBV12-3 or TRBV12-4 and TRBJ1-2, with TRBD1 matching over 12 bases. The material sequenced was whole blood. This clonotype originated in an adult who was a healthcare worker with PCR-confirmed SARS-CoV-2 infection or an uninfected control (not recorded which). The CDR3 sequence is CASSVDGTGGIAFGYTF. The CDR3 DNA follows: TGTGCCAGCAGTGTAGACGGGACAGGGGGCATAGCGTTTGGCTACACCTTC.